Sequencing of this TCR beta chain was carried out in a study of blood T cell repertoires in COVID-19. The overall study: The samples span acute and convalescent COVID-19 from the United States, Italy and Spain.

The germline CDR1 and CDR2 sequences are SGHTA and FQGNSA. The ends lost 6 bases at V and 6 bases at J; junction bases unmatched: 12. CDR3 length equals 16 residues. Method: immunoSEQ multiplex PCR; TCRdb's copy keeps in-frame clones and lacks some. The data hold about 250,000 clones, with 85% observed a single time. Sequenced material: PBMCs or T cells enriched from blood (not recorded which). This clonotype was obtained from a woman in her fifties or sixties with acute COVID-19. This rearrangement joins TRBV7-2 to TRBJ2-1, with 9 bases that match TRBD2. CDR3 sequence: CASRSWSAGGANEQFF. The CDR3 nucleotides read TGTGCCAGCAGGTCCTGGTCGGCGGGGGGGGCCAATGAGCAGTTCTTC.